This TCR beta chain was sequenced for a study of T cell responses to AZD1222 COVID-19 vaccine. Overall study results and limits: Unmutated variant regions are reportedly targeted by nearly half of spike-specific TCRs. No repertoire was sampled before or during the peak T cell response, only after it. Females outnumbered males among donors, who were mostly white British; clonal diversity was possibly underestimated.

Using immunoSEQ multiplex PCR, the repertoire was profiled, and TCRdb retains in-frame clones only, with some absent. Of 130,000 or so clones in the sample, over 75% were seen once. Note on this clone: The antigen is not known.

Analysis merged second doses at about 4 or about 12 weeks. V was shortened by 6 bases and J by 3 bases, with 9 bases between the two germline ends. The germline V gene has CDR1 SGHVS and CDR2 FQNEAQ. This CDR3 is built from 13 residues. The sequence was obtained from an adult who received the AZD1222 COVID-19 vaccine. The chain has TRBV7-8 and TRBJ1-3, with no clear D. The sample consisted of peripheral blood, taken 28 days after the second AZD1222 dose. The CDR3 bases are TGTGCCAGCAGGAGCGTGATTGGAAACACCATATATTTT. The encoded protein is CASRSVIGNTIYF.